This T cell receptor beta chain was documented in a study of blood T cells in healthy people across ages (dated by TCRdb to between 2014 and 2016). Concerning the study at large: In model experiments, roughly one uniquely barcoded TCR beta cDNA molecule per two T cells was captured by template switching. To avoid experimental bias, donors of different ages were randomly spread across the sequencing lanes. Four age groups were formed from the donors: young (average roughly 15 years), middle-aged (approximately 41), aged (more than 55) and long-lived (more than 75). Using deep sequencing normalized with unique cDNA molecular identifiers, the study measured how TCR beta repertoire diversity changes with age. Two additional independent replicas of 1 million unique cDNA reads from the same blood draw were analyzed for two donors (one aged 18 to 30 and one aged 80 or older).

The donors were a few dozen Caucasian individuals from Russia, aged roughly 6 to 90 years, who were systemically healthy. Each donor gave about 9.7 milliliters of peripheral blood, drawn into EDTA-treated Vacutainer tubes. Ficoll-Paque density-gradient centrifugation was used to isolate PBMCs, with at least 7 million obtained per sample. Trizol reagent was used to extract total RNA from PBMCs, with at least 6 micrograms per sample. Naive CD45RAhigh/CD27high T cell percentages were measured by flow cytometry on a PBMC aliquot from every donor. The research as a whole found: Estimates of total diversity based on one million sequenced T cells were regarded as lower bounds and as underestimates. Observed TCR beta diversity per million T cells fell roughly linearly with age, and a significant reduction was already apparent by age about 38. Because profiling used bulk unsorted PBMCs, naive and antigen-experienced compartments could not be compared conclusively. The percentage of naive T cells measured by flow cytometry correlated strongly with observed TCR beta diversity. Compared with the aged group, the long-lived group had more naive CD4+ T cells, fewer expanded clones and increased TCR diversity, a pattern suggesting age selection. The CMV infection status of donors was not known, potentially confounding age-related changes in expanded clonotypes.

This clonotype was seen more than once but under ten times. Its antigen specificity is not known. No clone much larger than this one lies a single base away; base qualities are absent. V gives up 6 bases and J gives up 2 bases, and the segment between their germline ends measures 20 bases. From its cysteine to its phenylalanine, the CDR3 spans 16 amino acids. Only the CDR3 portion is preserved as DNA: 48 bases, with reading frame beginning at the first base. CDR1 and CDR2, looked up from the germline V gene (reference sequence), are DFQATT and SNEGSKA. Preparation of the library involved 5' RACE. Sequencing was carried out with an Illumina HiSeq 2500. The second PCR ran for about 6 to 12 cycles and used a J-beta primer mix along with a sample-barcoded 5' primer. A template-switch 5' adaptor carrying 12 random nucleotides introduced a unique molecular identifier onto each TCR beta cDNA molecule. At least 3 million CDR3-containing paired-end reads were obtained from each sample. The Mint cDNA synthesis kit, primed by a TRBC-specific oligonucleotide, was used to synthesize first-strand cDNA from all RNA. After uracil-DNA glycosylase treatment, a first 18-cycle PCR used universal primers M1SS and BC2_uni_R on all cDNA. Per the original workflow: Normalization of each sample was performed by random selection of 1 million high-quality reads, each carrying a distinct molecular identifier. Instead of being binned into consensus sequences, reads that shared molecular identifiers were thrown out. MiTCR, with a Q25 quality threshold and the strictest error-elimination algorithm, was used for CDR3 identification, clonotype clustering and error correction. A nonparametric unseen species model with Euler transformation was used to estimate lower-bound total TCR beta diversity. TCRdb reanalyzed the raw reads on its own, using fastp at Q25 for trimming and MiXCR for clone calling, and kept in-frame beta chains. Rows merge per CDR3 protein into single entries with the most common DNA and genes. The authors' filters were not applied to this entry. The sample table holds about 830,000 distinct CDR3 sequences, of which less than 80% were seen once. The top ten clones comprise about a quarter of the sample.

The TCR sequence derives from a young man in good health. Sequencing was performed on blood. The V and J genes are TRBV20-1 and TRBJ1-5, and perhaps TRBD1 as D gene, on 5 matching bases. The nucleotides are TGCAGTGCCGACGGCGGAGGGGCGCGAGGCAATCAGCCCCAGCATTTT. Translated, it reads CSADGGGARGNQPQHF.